The rows below give T cell receptor beta chains drawn from one sample of a study of blood T cell repertoires in COVID-19. Assay: immunoSEQ multiplex PCR; the TCRdb copy retains only in-frame clones and omits some. This sample has some 120,000 clones; under 85% occur once, and the top ten carry 9% to 15%. Sequencing input: peripheral blood. These receptors were taken from a woman aged 55-70 years with acute or convalescent COVID-19. The CDR3 runs from the conserved cysteine through the conserved F or W.

TRBV6-6	TRBJ1-2	CASTDGDGYTF
TRBV20-1	TRBJ1-2	CSAITDDGYTF
TRBV19	TRBJ1-1	CASSPKTGFTEAFF
TRBV11-2	TRBJ1-1	CASSSPHRGEAFF
TRBV6-1	TRBJ1-6	CASSEGAGGNSPLHF
TRBV12-3/TRBV12-4	TRBJ1-2	CASSLGRGYTF
TRBV5-1	TRBJ1-1	CASSRDSIEAFF
TRBV2	TRBJ2-2	CASTGLPTGELFF
TRBV18	TRBJ1-1	CASSPPLGGPDTEAFF
TRBV9	TRBJ2-1	CASSVVRGQGYNEQFF
TRBV29-1	TRBJ2-3	CSVDGGTDTQYF
TRBV5-6	TRBJ2-7	CASSPEGQSSYEQYF
TRBV6-5	TRBJ1-5	CASSLETGTHQPQHF
TRBV9	TRBJ1-1	CASSVDAGYTEAFF
TRBV18	TRBJ1-6	CASSPSGTGGSPLHF
TRBV18	TRBJ2-5	CASSLQGAGETQYF
TRBV5-1	TRBJ2-5	CASSLAGSGGASETQYF
TRBV3-1/TRBV3-2	TRBJ1-4	CASSQGAGINEKLFF
TRBV15	TRBJ1-5	CATGLDINQPQHF
TRBV27	TRBJ1-4	CASSSRGGTNEKLFF
TRBV6-4	TRBJ1-6	CASSDSGGGRSPLHF
TRBV21-1	TRBJ1-2	CASSKVCRRTGYYGYTF
TRBV5-1	TRBJ2-7	CASGLSATYEQYF
TRBV5-1	TRBJ2-1	CASSFTAGGNNEQFF
TRBV14	TRBJ1-1	CASSHHPDTEAFF
TRBV18	TRBJ1-2	CASSPSDFHSYGYTF
TRBV20-1	TRBJ2-1	CSASQRSSYNEQFF